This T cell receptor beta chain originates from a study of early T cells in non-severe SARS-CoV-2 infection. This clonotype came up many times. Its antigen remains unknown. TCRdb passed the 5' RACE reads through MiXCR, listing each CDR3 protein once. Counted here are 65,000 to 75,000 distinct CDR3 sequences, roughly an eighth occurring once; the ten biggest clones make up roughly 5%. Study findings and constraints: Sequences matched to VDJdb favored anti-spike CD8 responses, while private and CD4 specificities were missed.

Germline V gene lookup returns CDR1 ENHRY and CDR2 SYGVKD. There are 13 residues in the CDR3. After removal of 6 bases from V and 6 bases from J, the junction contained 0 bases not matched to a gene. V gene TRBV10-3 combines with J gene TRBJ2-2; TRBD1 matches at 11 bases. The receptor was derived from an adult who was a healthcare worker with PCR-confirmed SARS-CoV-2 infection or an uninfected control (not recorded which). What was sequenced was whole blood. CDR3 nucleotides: TGTGCCATCAGGGGACAGGGGGCCGGGGAGCTGTTTTTT. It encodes CAIRGQGAGELFF.